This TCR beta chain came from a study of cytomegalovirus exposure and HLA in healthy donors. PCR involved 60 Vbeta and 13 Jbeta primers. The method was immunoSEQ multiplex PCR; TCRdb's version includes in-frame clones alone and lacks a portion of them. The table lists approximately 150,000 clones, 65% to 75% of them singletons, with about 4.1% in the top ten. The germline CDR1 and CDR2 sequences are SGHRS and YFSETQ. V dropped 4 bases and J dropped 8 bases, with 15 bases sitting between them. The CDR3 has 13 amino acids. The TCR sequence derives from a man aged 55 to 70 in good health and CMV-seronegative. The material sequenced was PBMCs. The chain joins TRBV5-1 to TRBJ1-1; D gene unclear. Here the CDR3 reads CASSPSTGWEAFF. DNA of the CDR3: TGCGCCAGCAGCCCCAGCACGGGATGGGAAGCTTTCTTT.